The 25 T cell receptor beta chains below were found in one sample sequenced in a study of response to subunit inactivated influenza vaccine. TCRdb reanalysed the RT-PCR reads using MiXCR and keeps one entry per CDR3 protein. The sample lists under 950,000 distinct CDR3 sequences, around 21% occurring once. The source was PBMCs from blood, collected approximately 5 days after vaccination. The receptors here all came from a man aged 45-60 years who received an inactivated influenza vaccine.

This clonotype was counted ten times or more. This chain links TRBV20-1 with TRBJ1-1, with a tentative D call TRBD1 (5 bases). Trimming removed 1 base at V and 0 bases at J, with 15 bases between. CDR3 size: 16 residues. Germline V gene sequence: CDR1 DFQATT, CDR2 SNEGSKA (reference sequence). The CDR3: CSARAGARWVNTEAFF. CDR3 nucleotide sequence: TGCAGTGCTAGAGCCGGGGCTCGGTGGGTGAACACTGAAGCTTTCTTT.

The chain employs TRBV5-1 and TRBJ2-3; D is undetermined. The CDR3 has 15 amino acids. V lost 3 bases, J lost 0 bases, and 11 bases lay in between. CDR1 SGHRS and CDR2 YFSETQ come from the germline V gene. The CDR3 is CASSSFGTSTDTQYF. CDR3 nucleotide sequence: TGCGCCAGCAGCTCTTTTGGAACTAGCACAGATACGCAGTATTTT.

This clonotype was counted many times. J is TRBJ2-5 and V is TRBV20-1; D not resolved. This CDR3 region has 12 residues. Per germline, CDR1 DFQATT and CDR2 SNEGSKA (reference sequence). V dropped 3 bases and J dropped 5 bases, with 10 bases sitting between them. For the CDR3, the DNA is TGCAGTGCTAGGTGGATGGGGGAGACCCAGTACTTC. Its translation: CSARWMGETQYF.

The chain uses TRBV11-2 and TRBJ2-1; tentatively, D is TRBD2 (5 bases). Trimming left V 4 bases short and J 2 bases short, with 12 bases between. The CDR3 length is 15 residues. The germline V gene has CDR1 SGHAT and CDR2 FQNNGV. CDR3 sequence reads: CASSSVRRPYNEQFF. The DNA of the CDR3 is TGTGCCAGCAGCTCGGTCCGGAGGCCCTACAATGAGCAGTTCTTC. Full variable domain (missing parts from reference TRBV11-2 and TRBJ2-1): EAGVAQSPRYKIIEKRQSVAFWCNPISGHATLYWYQQILGQGPKLLIQFQNNGVVDDSQLPKDRFSAERLKGVDSTLKIQPAKLEDSAVYLCASSSVRRPYNEQFFGPGTRLTVL.

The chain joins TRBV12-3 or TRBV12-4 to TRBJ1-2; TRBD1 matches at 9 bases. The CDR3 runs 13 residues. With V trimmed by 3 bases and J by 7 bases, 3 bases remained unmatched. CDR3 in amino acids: CASSFDRGSGYTF. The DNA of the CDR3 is TGTGCCAGCAGTTTCGACAGGGGGTCTGGCTACACCTTC.

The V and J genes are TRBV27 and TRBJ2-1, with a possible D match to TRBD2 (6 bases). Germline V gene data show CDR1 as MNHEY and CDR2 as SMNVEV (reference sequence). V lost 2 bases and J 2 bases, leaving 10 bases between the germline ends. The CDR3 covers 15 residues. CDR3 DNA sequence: TGTGCCAGCAGTTTAGGGGCTAGCGCCTACAATGAGCAGTTCTTC. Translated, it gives CASSLGASAYNEQFF.

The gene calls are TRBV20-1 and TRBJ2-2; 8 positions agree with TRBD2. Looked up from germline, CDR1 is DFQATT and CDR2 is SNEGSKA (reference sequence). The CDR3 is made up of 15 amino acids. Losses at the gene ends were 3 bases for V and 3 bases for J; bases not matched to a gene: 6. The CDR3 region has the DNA TGCAGTGCTAGTCCCTCGGGGGGGTACACCGGGGAGCTGTTTTTT. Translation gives CSASPSGGYTGELFF.

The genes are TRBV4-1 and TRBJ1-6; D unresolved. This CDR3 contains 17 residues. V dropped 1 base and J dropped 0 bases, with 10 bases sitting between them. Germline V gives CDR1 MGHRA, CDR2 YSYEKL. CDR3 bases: TGCGCCAGCAGCCAAGGGGTGGCGCGCTCCTATAATTCACCCCTCCACTTT. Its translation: CASSQGVARSYNSPLHF.

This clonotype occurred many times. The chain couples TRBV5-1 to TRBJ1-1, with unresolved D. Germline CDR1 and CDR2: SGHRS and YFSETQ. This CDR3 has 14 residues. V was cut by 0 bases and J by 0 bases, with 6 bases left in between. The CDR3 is CASSLDGLNTEAFF. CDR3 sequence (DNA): TGCGCCAGCAGCTTGGACGGATTGAACACTGAAGCTTTCTTT.

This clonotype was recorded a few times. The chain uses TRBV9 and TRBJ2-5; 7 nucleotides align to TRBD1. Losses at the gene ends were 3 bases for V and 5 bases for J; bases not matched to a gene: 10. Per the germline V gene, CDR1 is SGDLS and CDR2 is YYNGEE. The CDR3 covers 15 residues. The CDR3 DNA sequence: TGTGCCAGCAGCGCATCCGGGACAGCACGCGAGACCCAGTACTTC. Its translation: CASSASGTARETQYF.

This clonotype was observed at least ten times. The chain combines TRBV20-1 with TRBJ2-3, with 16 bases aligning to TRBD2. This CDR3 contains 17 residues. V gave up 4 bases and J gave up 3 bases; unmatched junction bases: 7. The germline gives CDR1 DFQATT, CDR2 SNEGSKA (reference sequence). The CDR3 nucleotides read TGCAGTGCTAAAGGGACTAGCGGGAGGGCCGGAACAGATACGCAGTATTTT. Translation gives CSAKGTSGRAGTDTQYF.

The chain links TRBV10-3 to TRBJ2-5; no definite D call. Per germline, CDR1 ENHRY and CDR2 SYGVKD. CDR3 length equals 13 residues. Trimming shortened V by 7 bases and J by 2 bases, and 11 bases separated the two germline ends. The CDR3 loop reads CAIKPGPQETQYF. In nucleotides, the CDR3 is TGTGCCATCAAGCCAGGCCCGCAAGAGACCCAGTACTTC.

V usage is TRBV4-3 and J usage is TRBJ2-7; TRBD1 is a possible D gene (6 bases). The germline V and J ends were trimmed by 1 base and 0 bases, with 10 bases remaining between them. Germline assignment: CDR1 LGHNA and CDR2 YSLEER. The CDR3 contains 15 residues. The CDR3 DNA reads TGCGCCAGCAGCCAAGGGAAGGACAGCTCCTACGAGCAGTACTTC. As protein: CASSQGKDSSYEQYF.

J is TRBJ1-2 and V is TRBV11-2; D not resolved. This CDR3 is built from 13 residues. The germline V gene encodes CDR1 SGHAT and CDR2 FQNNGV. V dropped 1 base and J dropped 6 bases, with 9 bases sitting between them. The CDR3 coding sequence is TGTGCCAGCAGCTTAGTTTCTGGGGATGGCTACACCTTC. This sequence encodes CASSLVSGDGYTF.

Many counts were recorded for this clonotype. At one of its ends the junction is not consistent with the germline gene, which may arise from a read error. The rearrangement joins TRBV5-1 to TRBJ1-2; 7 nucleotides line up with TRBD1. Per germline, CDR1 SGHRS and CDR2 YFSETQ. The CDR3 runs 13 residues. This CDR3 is CASRRDSNYGYTF. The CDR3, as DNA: TGTGCCAGCAGAAGGGACAGCAACTATGGCTACACCTTC.

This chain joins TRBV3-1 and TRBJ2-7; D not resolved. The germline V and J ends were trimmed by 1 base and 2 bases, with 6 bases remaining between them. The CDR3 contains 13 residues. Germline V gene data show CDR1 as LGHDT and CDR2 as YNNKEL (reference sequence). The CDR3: CASSQVAPYEQYF. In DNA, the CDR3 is TGTGCCAGCAGCCAAGTCGCCCCCTACGAGCAGTACTTC.

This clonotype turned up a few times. In DNA form, the CDR3 reads TGTGCCACCAGCAGAGAGTTGGCAGTGAACTATGGCTACACCTTC. Protein sequence: CATSRELAVNYGYTF. The chain employs TRBV15 and TRBJ1-2, with D unclear. With 0 bases removed from V and 2 bases from J, the gap between germline ends came to 10 bases. Germline CDR1 is LNHNV and CDR2 is YYDKDF (reference sequence). This CDR3 is 15 amino acids long.

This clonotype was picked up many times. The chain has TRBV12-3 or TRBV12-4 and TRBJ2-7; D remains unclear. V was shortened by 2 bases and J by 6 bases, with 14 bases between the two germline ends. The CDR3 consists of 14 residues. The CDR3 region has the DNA TGTGCCAGCAGTTTACGGGTTATCTCACTCGAGCAGTACTTC. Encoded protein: CASSLRVISLEQYF.

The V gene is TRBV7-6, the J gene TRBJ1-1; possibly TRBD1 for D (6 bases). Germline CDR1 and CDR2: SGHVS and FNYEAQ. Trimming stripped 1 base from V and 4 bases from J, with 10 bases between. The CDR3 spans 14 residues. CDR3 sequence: CASSLDMGATEAFF. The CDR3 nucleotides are TGTGCCAGCAGCTTAGATATGGGGGCCACTGAAGCTTTCTTT.

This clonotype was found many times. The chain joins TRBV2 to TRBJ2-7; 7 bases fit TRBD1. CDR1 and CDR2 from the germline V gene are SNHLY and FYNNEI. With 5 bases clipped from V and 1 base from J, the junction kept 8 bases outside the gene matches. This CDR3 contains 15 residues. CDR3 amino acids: CASSPTGTASYEQYF. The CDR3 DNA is TGTGCCAGCAGTCCCACCGGGACAGCTTCCTACGAGCAGTACTTC.

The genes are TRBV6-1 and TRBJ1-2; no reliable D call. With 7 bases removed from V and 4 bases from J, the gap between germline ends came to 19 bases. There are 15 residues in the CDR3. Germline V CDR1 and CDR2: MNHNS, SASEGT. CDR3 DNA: TGTGCCAGCAAAGCCGGCACGCGGGTAGTCTATGGCTACACCTTC. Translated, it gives CASKAGTRVVYGYTF.

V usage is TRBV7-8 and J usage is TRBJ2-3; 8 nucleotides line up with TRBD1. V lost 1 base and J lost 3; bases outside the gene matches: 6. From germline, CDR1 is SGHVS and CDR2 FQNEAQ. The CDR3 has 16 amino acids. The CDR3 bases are TGTGCCAGCAGCTTAGAACTCGGGACAGGTACAGATACGCAGTATTTT. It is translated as CASSLELGTGTDTQYF.

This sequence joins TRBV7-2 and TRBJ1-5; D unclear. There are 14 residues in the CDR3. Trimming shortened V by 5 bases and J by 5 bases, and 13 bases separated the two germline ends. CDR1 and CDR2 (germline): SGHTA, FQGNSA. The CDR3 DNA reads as TGTGCCAGCAGCGCCACAGCTTCTCATCAGCCCCAGCATTTT. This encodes CASSATASHQPQHF. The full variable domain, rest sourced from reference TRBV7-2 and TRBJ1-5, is GAGVSQSPSNKVTEKGKDVELRCDPISGHTALYWYRQSLGQGLEFLIYFQGNSAPDKSGLPSDRFSAERTGGSVSTLTIQRTQQEDSAVYLCASSATASHQPQHFGDGTRLSIL.

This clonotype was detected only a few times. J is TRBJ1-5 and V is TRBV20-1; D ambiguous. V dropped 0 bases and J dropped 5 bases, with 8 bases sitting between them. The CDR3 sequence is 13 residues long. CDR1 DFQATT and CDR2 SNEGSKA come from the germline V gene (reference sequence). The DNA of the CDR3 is TGCAGTGCTAGAGATGTGGGTCATCAGCCCCAGCATTTT. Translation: CSARDVGHQPQHF.

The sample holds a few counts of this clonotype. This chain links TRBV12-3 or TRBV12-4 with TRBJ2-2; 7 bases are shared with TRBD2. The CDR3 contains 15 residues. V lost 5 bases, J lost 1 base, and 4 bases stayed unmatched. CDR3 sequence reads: CASSRGDLNTGELFF. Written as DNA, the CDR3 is TGTGCCAGCAGTCGGGGGGACTTGAACACCGGGGAGCTGTTTTTT.